A selection of T cell receptor beta chains follows, all from one sample in a study of blood T cell repertoires in COVID-19. Clones were read by immunoSEQ multiplex PCR, and TCRdb kept only the in-frame ones, dropping some. This table has over 250,000 clones, more than 80% appearing once. Sequencing was performed on peripheral blood. The receptors originated from a woman in her forties or fifties with COVID-19, enrolled during active disease. The CDR3 runs from the conserved cysteine through the conserved F or W. A D gene is named only where the DNA matches it firmly. Clone size appears in some rows only: once, few, many, or a class for an expanded clone.

j_call v_call d_call clone_size cdr3_nt cdr3_aa
TRBJ2-7 TRBV29-1 TRBD1 NA TGCAGCGCCGAAGACAGGGGCGATACCTACGAGCAGTACTTC CSAEDRGDTYEQYF
TRBJ2-1 TRBV7-9 NA NA TGTGCCAGCAGCCCCCCCCTGGGCAGGCCCTACGAGCAGTTCTTC CASSPPLGRPYEQFF
TRBJ1-1 TRBV28 NA NA TGTGCCAGCAGTTTGACAGCTAAGATGAACACTGAAGCTTTCTTT CASSLTAKMNTEAFF
TRBJ1-1 TRBV19 NA NA TGTGCCAGTAGTGCACGACAGGAGAACACTGAAGCTTTCTTT CASSARQENTEAFF
TRBJ2-2 TRBV11-2 NA few TGTGCCAGCAGCTTAGCCCCAGGGGCCGGGGAGCTGTTTTTT CASSLAPGAGELFF
TRBJ2-2 TRBV18 TRBD2 NA TGTGCCAGCTCACCAATGGCTAGCGGAAACACCGGGGAGCTGTTTTTT CASSPMASGNTGELFF
TRBJ1-2 TRBV11-3 TRBD1 NA TGTGCCAGCAGCAAGGGGGCCTATGGCTACACCTTC CASSKGAYGYTF
TRBJ2-3 TRBV2 TRBD2 NA TGTGCCAGCAGACCCGGGACTAGCGTGGATACGCAGTATTTT CASRPGTSVDTQYF
TRBJ2-7 TRBV28 TRBD2 NA TGTGCCAGCAGTTTCTCTCGATCCGGGACTAGCAGCTACGAGCAGTACTTC CASSFSRSGTSSYEQYF
TRBJ2-7 TRBV4-2 NA NA TGTGCCAGCAGCCAAGATAGGGGGTCCTACGAGCAGTACTTC CASSQDRGSYEQYF
TRBJ2-5 TRBV5-1 TRBD2 NA TGCGCCAGCAGCCGCGCTAGCGGGATAGAGACCCAGTACTTC CASSRASGIETQYF
TRBJ2-7 TRBV5-1 NA NA TGCGCCAGCAGCTTGGGCCAGGGAAAGGGCGAGCAGTACTTC CASSLGQGKGEQYF
TRBJ2-7 TRBV7-6 NA NA TGTGCCAGCAGCCCGGTCCACGAGCAGTACTTC CASSPVHEQYF
TRBJ2-6 TRBV27 TRBD2 NA TGTGCCAGCAGTTTATCCGGGGGGGTACTGCGGCGCTGGGATTCTGGGGCCAACGTCCTGACTTTC CASSLSGGVLRRWDSGANVLTF
TRBJ1-2 TRBV18 NA NA TGTGCCAGCTCACCACAGGGCAGGGGTGGCTCTGATGGCTACACCTTC CASSPQGRGGSDGYTF
TRBJ2-4 TRBV27 TRBD2 NA TGTGCCAGCAGCGACCTGATGAACCTGGGGCTAGCGGGAGGTGGCATTCAGTACTTC CASSDLMNLGLAGGGIQYF
TRBJ2-1 TRBV3-1/TRBV3-2 TRBD2 once TGTGCCAGCAGCCAAGTTCGGGGGGGTTATGAGCAGTTCTTC CASSQVRGGYEQFF
TRBJ1-1 TRBV19 TRBD1 NA TGTGCCAGTTCGCACAGGGGACCCTCGGAAGCTTTCTTT CASSHRGPSEAFF
TRBJ2-7 TRBV12-5 NA NA TGTGCTAGTGGGTCTCCCTATGGGGCGATACCCTACGAGCAGTACTTC CASGSPYGAIPYEQYF
TRBJ2-5 TRBV19 TRBD1 once TGTGCCAGTTCGTATGGGACAGGGGAAGAGACCCAGTACTTC CASSYGTGEETQYF
TRBJ2-3 TRBV7-3 TRBD1 NA TGTGCCAGCAGCTCCTCCGGGACAGGGTCCGATACGCAGTATTTT CASSSSGTGSDTQYF
TRBJ1-5 TRBV9 TRBD1 NA TGTGCCAGCAGCGTAGGGGGACAGGGGGTCCAGCCCCAGCATTTT CASSVGGQGVQPQHF
TRBJ1-2 TRBV14 NA few TGTGCCAGCAGCCAAGTGGCCCTCTATGGCTACACCTTC CASSQVALYGYTF
TRBJ1-1 TRBV18 NA NA TGTGCCAGCTCACGACCGGACAGCGAGGACACTGAAGCTTTCTTT CASSRPDSEDTEAFF
TRBJ2-5 TRBV30 NA NA TGTGCCTGGATTCCGGGACAAGCAGGGCAAGAGACCCAGTACTTC CAWIPGQAGQETQYF
TRBJ2-3 TRBV4-2 TRBD2 NA TGTGCCAGCAGCCATGGGCTAGCGGGAGGGATCGGCACAGATACGCAGTATTTT CASSHGLAGGIGTDTQYF